Listed here is a single T cell receptor beta chain. The data are from a study of blood T cell repertoires in COVID-19. Overall study: There were acute and convalescent COVID-19 samples, and they came from the United States, Italy and Spain.

The study drew participants aged about 18 to 89 years from 24 US areas. The recovered donors of Cohort 3 showed two negative PCRs, clearance, or symptom resolution. The CDR3 sequence is 10 residues long. Germline V gene sequence: CDR1 SGHTA, CDR2 FQGNSA. Trimming removed 11 bases from V and 5 bases from J, with 7 bases in between. In the original workflow: Amplification from reference gene primers served as the basis for estimated nucleated cell counts. Profiled with immunoSEQ multiplex PCR; TCRdb holds only in-frame clones, not every one. The DNA was the basis for D and trimming; V, J and clone size are from that table. Among 230,000 or so clones listed, approximately 90% were seen once.

What was sequenced was PBMCs or T cells enriched from blood (not recorded which). The TCR originated in a woman in her twenties or thirties who had recovered from COVID-19. The chain uses TRBV7-2 and TRBJ1-5; weak D call: TRBD1 (6 bases). CDR3 amino acids: CAEGDQPQHF. The CDR3 region has the DNA TGTGCCGAGGGGGATCAGCCCCAGCATTTT.